Listed below are T cell receptor beta chains from one sample, sequenced in a study of T cell responses to AZD1222 COVID-19 vaccine. Sequencing used immunoSEQ multiplex PCR; TCRdb keeps in-frame clones, though not all of them. The profile shows around 72,000 clones, about four fifths of them singletons. The material was peripheral blood, obtained on day 0 of AZD1222 vaccination. These TCRs come from an adult in good health. Both conserved end residues are part of each CDR3. D genes are given only for firm matches. Size tells how often a clone was seen (once, few, many) or the class of an expanded clone, and some rows leave it out.

j_gene: TRBJ1-2
v_gene: TRBV14
d_gene: -
abundance: -
CDR3aa: CASSQGRWGYTF
CDR3nt: TGTGCCAGCAGCCAAGGTCGGTGGGGCTACACCTTC

j_gene: TRBJ1-3
v_gene: TRBV28
d_gene: -
abundance: -
CDR3aa: CASIPALSGNTIYF
CDR3nt: TGTGCCAGCATCCCGGCCCTCTCTGGAAACACCATATATTTT

j_gene: TRBJ2-7
v_gene: TRBV11-3
d_gene: -
abundance: -
CDR3aa: CASSPGHRGEQYF
CDR3nt: TGTGCCAGCAGCCCCGGGCATCGGGGCGAGCAGTACTTC

j_gene: TRBJ1-2
v_gene: TRBV9
d_gene: TRBD1
abundance: -
CDR3aa: CASSGVVMGGQGSPAGGYTF
CDR3nt: TGTGCCAGCAGCGGAGTCGTCATGGGGGGACAGGGATCTCCCGCCGGTGGCTACACCTTC

j_gene: TRBJ2-1
v_gene: TRBV29-1
d_gene: TRBD2
abundance: -
CDR3aa: CSGKLAGGKNEQFF
CDR3nt: TGCAGCGGAAAATTAGCGGGGGGGAAGAATGAGCAGTTCTTC

j_gene: TRBJ1-5
v_gene: TRBV11-2
d_gene: TRBD1
abundance: -
CDR3aa: CASSLDGTGGNQPQHF
CDR3nt: TGTGCCAGCAGCTTAGATGGGACAGGGGGCAATCAGCCCCAGCATTTT

j_gene: TRBJ1-2
v_gene: TRBV15
d_gene: -
abundance: -
CDR3aa: CATSRAEGRNYGYTF
CDR3nt: TGTGCCACCAGCAGAGCAGAGGGACGGAACTATGGCTACACCTTC

j_gene: TRBJ1-2
v_gene: TRBV28
d_gene: TRBD1
abundance: -
CDR3aa: CASRQGANYGYTF
CDR3nt: TGTGCCAGTCGACAGGGGGCCAACTATGGCTACACCTTC

j_gene: TRBJ1-2
v_gene: TRBV11-2
d_gene: -
abundance: -
CDR3aa: CASSLDLGGTGYTF
CDR3nt: TGTGCCAGCAGCTTAGATCTCGGGGGCACTGGCTACACCTTC

j_gene: TRBJ1-1
v_gene: TRBV5-1
d_gene: -
abundance: -
CDR3aa: CASSLGDVEAFF
CDR3nt: TGCGCCAGCAGCTTGGGGGACGTTGAAGCTTTCTTT

j_gene: TRBJ2-1
v_gene: TRBV11-3
d_gene: -
abundance: -
CDR3aa: CASSLARVNEQFF
CDR3nt: TGTGCCAGCAGCTTAGCGCGGGTCAATGAGCAGTTCTTC

j_gene: TRBJ2-6
v_gene: TRBV5-6
d_gene: TRBD1
abundance: -
CDR3aa: CASSARTGEAGANVLTF
CDR3nt: TGTGCCAGCAGCGCCAGGACAGGGGAAGCTGGGGCCAACGTCCTGACTTTC

j_gene: TRBJ1-2
v_gene: TRBV27
d_gene: -
abundance: -
CDR3aa: CASSADSTNYGYTF
CDR3nt: TGTGCCAGCAGTGCGGACAGCACTAACTATGGCTACACCTTC

j_gene: TRBJ2-5
v_gene: TRBV5-1
d_gene: TRBD2
abundance: -
CDR3aa: CASSLVGGETQYF
CDR3nt: TGCGCCAGCAGCTTGGTGGGGGGGGAGACCCAGTACTTC

j_gene: TRBJ1-3
v_gene: TRBV12-2
d_gene: -
abundance: -
CDR3aa: CASRILFTGSGNTIYF
CDR3nt: TGTGCAAGTCGCATACTATTCACAGGGTCTGGAAACACCATATATTTT

j_gene: TRBJ1-6
v_gene: TRBV11-3
d_gene: -
abundance: -
CDR3aa: CASSGGARNNSPLHF
CDR3nt: TGTGCCAGCAGCGGGGGGGCGCGGAATAATTCACCCCTCCACTTT

j_gene: TRBJ1-2
v_gene: TRBV29-1
d_gene: -
abundance: -
CDR3aa: CSVEPGARGGYTF
CDR3nt: TGCAGCGTTGAACCAGGGGCGCGCGGTGGCTACACCTTC

j_gene: TRBJ2-3
v_gene: TRBV10-3
d_gene: TRBD2
abundance: -
CDR3aa: CASQPRGGGGVSDTQYF
CDR3nt: TGTGCTTCTCAGCCCCGTGGTGGCGGGGGGGTCTCAGATACGCAGTATTTT

j_gene: TRBJ1-4
v_gene: TRBV7-2
d_gene: -
abundance: -
CDR3aa: CASSLDGTSTEKLFF
CDR3nt: TGTGCCAGCAGCCTTGACGGGACGTCCACTGAAAAACTGTTTTTT

j_gene: TRBJ2-3
v_gene: TRBV2
d_gene: TRBD2
abundance: -
CDR3aa: CASSGLAGGEGTDTQYF
CDR3nt: TGTGCCAGCAGCGGGCTAGCGGGGGGAGAGGGAACAGATACGCAGTATTTT

j_gene: TRBJ1-6
v_gene: TRBV4-1
d_gene: -
abundance: -
CDR3aa: CASSQDQSAGWSPLHF
CDR3nt: TGCGCCAGCAGCCAAGATCAATCGGCAGGGTGGTCACCCCTCCACTTT

j_gene: TRBJ1-1
v_gene: TRBV5-4
d_gene: -
abundance: -
CDR3aa: CASSDNLGGRNTEAFF
CDR3nt: TGTGCCAGCAGCGATAACCTGGGGGGGCGGAACACTGAAGCTTTCTTT

j_gene: TRBJ1-5
v_gene: TRBV19
d_gene: TRBD1
abundance: -
CDR3aa: CASSFVQGGNQPQHF
CDR3nt: TGTGCCAGTAGTTTCGTACAGGGGGGAAATCAGCCCCAGCATTTT

j_gene: TRBJ2-7
v_gene: TRBV11-3
d_gene: -
abundance: few
CDR3aa: CASSLDAYEQYF
CDR3nt: TGTGCCAGCAGCTTAGATGCGTACGAGCAGTACTTC

j_gene: TRBJ1-2
v_gene: TRBV28
d_gene: TRBD1
abundance: -
CDR3aa: CASSVYRDRVFGYTF
CDR3nt: TGTGCCAGCAGCGTATACCGGGACAGGGTCTTTGGCTACACCTTC

j_gene: TRBJ1-2
v_gene: TRBV9
d_gene: -
abundance: -
CDR3aa: CASSVEGGGADYGYTF
CDR3nt: TGTGCCAGCAGCGTAGAGGGAGGAGGGGCGGACTATGGCTACACCTTC

j_gene: TRBJ2-1
v_gene: TRBV15
d_gene: -
abundance: few
CDR3aa: CATSRDPIGRTSYNEQFF
CDR3nt: TGTGCCACCAGCAGAGATCCCATTGGTCGGACCTCCTACAATGAGCAGTTCTTC

j_gene: TRBJ1-1
v_gene: TRBV5-1
d_gene: -
abundance: -
CDR3aa: CASYGEAMDTEAFF
CDR3nt: TGCGCCAGCTACGGTGAGGCTATGGACACTGAAGCTTTCTTT

j_gene: TRBJ2-2
v_gene: TRBV2
d_gene: -
abundance: -
CDR3aa: CASSDRGPHTGELFF
CDR3nt: TGTGCCAGCAGTGATCGGGGACCTCACACCGGGGAGCTGTTTTTT

j_gene: TRBJ1-2
v_gene: TRBV28
d_gene: -
abundance: -
CDR3aa: CASTPGRVRGYTF
CDR3nt: TGTGCCAGCACCCCGGGGAGGGTTAGAGGCTACACCTTC

j_gene: TRBJ1-1
v_gene: TRBV7-9
d_gene: -
abundance: once
CDR3aa: CASSLQMNTEAFF
CDR3nt: TGTGCCAGCAGCCTGCAGATGAACACTGAAGCTTTCTTT

j_gene: TRBJ1-1
v_gene: TRBV6-5
d_gene: -
abundance: -
CDR3aa: CASRDFTEAFF
CDR3nt: TGTGCCAGCAGGGACTTTACCGAAGCTTTCTTT

j_gene: TRBJ1-6
v_gene: TRBV6-5
d_gene: -
abundance: -
CDR3aa: CASSYGNNNSPLHF
CDR3nt: TGTGCCAGCAGTTACGGCAATAATAATTCACCCCTCCACTTT

j_gene: TRBJ1-1
v_gene: TRBV6-2/TRBV6-3
d_gene: -
abundance: -
CDR3aa: CASSDWTENTEAFF
CDR3nt: TGTGCCAGCAGCGACTGGACAGAGAACACTGAAGCTTTCTTT

j_gene: TRBJ2-3
v_gene: TRBV5-1
d_gene: TRBD1
abundance: few
CDR3aa: CASSLAGQGPDTQYF
CDR3nt: TGCGCCAGCAGCTTGGCGGGACAGGGACCAGATACGCAGTATTTT